This is a list of T cell receptor beta chains from one sample in a study of early T cells in non-severe SARS-CoV-2 infection. TCRdb used MiXCR to reprocess the 5' RACE reads, holding one entry per CDR3 protein. The sample includes 60,000 to 70,000 distinct CDR3 sequences, less than 5.5% seen only once; the top ten take approximately 5%. The sequenced sample was whole blood. All receptors come from an adult who was a healthcare worker with PCR-confirmed SARS-CoV-2 infection or an uninfected control (not recorded which). The CDR3 runs from the conserved cysteine through the conserved F or W. D genes are given only for firm matches. The size entry is marked missing in some rows and otherwise reads once, few, many or a size class.

TRBV10-3	few	NA	TRBJ2-3	TGTGCCACGGAACCCTCGGAGGGCACAGATACGCAGTATTTT	CATEPSEGTDTQYF
TRBV20-1	many	TRBD2	TRBJ2-7	TGCAGTGCTAGAGCGCACGGGACTAGCGGGAGAATAGGGTTTGACTACGAGCAGTACTTC	CSARAHGTSGRIGFDYEQYF
TRBV7-8	few	TRBD1	TRBJ2-4	TGTGCCAGCAGCTTAAGGAGACAGGGGACTGACATTCAGTACTTC	CASSLRRQGTDIQYF
TRBV6-5	few	TRBD1	TRBJ1-6	TGTGCCAGCAGTCGGACAGGGGAAAATTCACCCCTCCACTTT	CASSRTGENSPLHF
TRBV5-6	NA	TRBD1	TRBJ2-2	TGTGCCAGCAGCCCAGCAGGGGGCTACGGGGAGCTGTTTTTT	CASSPAGGYGELFF
TRBV11-2	NA	TRBD2	TRBJ2-3	TGTGCCAGCAGCTTCCGGGGGGTAGGAGATACGCAGTATTTT	CASSFRGVGDTQYF
TRBV10-3	many	NA	TRBJ2-4	TGTGCCATCAGTGAGTCGCAGACACAGGGAAACATTCAGTACTTC	CAISESQTQGNIQYF
TRBV2	few	NA	TRBJ1-5	TGTGCCAGCAGTGAAGCGCAGGGTATCAGGGAGAATCAGCCCCAGCATTTT	CASSEAQGIRENQPQHF
TRBV7-9	many	TRBD2	TRBJ2-7	TGTGCCAGCAGCTTAACAGAGGAAGCGGGGGAATTCTACGAGCAGTACTTC	CASSLTEEAGEFYEQYF
TRBV30	many	TRBD1	TRBJ1-2	TGTGCCTGGAGTGTATCAGGGGGCGTCTACTATGGCTACACCTTC	CAWSVSGGVYYGYTF
TRBV3-1	NA	NA	TRBJ2-1	TGTGCCAGCAGCCGAGGGGTGGACAGCTACAATGAGCAGTTCTTC	CASSRGVDSYNEQFF
TRBV18	many	NA	TRBJ2-3	TGTGCCAGCTCACCACTTGGGATAACCCTAGGCACAGATACGCAGTATTTT	CASSPLGITLGTDTQYF
TRBV7-9	many	TRBD1	TRBJ2-5	TGTGCCAGCAGCTTTAACAGGGGGCGCGAGACCCAGTACTTC	CASSFNRGRETQYF
TRBV12-3/TRBV12-4	few	TRBD1	TRBJ2-3	TGTGCCAGCAGTAGCCGGGACAGGCGCACAGATACGCAGTATTTT	CASSSRDRRTDTQYF
TRBV7-2	many	NA	TRBJ1-2	TGTGCCAGCAGCTGGACAGCCTCTTCTAACTATGGCTACACCTTC	CASSWTASSNYGYTF
TRBV4-2	many	NA	TRBJ1-2	TGTGCCAGCAGCCAAGATGCCCAGGGGTTTTTCTATGGCTACACCTTC	CASSQDAQGFFYGYTF
TRBV12-2	many	NA	TRBJ1-4	TGTGCAAGTCGCTTAGCGCAGCCGTCTCCTAATGAAAAACTGTTTTTT	CASRLAQPSPNEKLFF
TRBV20-1	NA	NA	TRBJ2-5	TGCAGTGCTATAACAGCGTACCAAGAGACCCAGTACTTC	CSAITAYQETQYF
TRBV24-1	few	NA	TRBJ2-2	TGTGCCACCAGTGATTTAACCCCCGGGGTGGACGGGGAGCTGTTTTTT	CATSDLTPGVDGELFF
TRBV19	many	NA	TRBJ2-2	TGTGCCAGTAGCCGACGGACTCAGAACACCGGGGAGCTGTTTTTT	CASSRRTQNTGELFF
TRBV7-8	many	NA	TRBJ2-7	TGTGCCAGCAGCTGGGGGGGCCAGGGGACGTACGAGCAGTACTTC	CASSWGGQGTYEQYF
TRBV10-3	few	NA	TRBJ1-2	TGTGTCATCAGTGAGTCGCGGGGGGCCTATGGCTACACCTTC	CVISESRGAYGYTF
TRBV7-9	few	NA	TRBJ2-7	TGTGCCAGCAGCTTGAGCCTGCGGAACGAGCAGTACTTC	CASSLSLRNEQYF
TRBV7-2	NA	NA	TRBJ1-5	TGTGCCAGCAGCTTAGCGGGGTCAGGCAATCAGCCCCAGCATTTT	CASSLAGSGNQPQHF